This is a list of T cell receptor beta chains from one sample in a study of vaccination effects on CD4 cells after COVID-19. Only in-frame clones appear in the TCRdb table, and some are missing; sequencing was by immunoSEQ multiplex PCR. The sample lists 25,000 to 35,000 clones, roughly 71% occurring once. No antigen is known for these receptors. The sample in question was CD4+ T cells from PBMCs cultured with HCoV-OC43 spike peptides, obtained after COVID-19 vaccination. The receptors derive from a human donor who received a COVID-19 vaccine. CDR3s include the opening cysteine and the closing phenylalanine or tryptophan. Fields, in order: clone size, V gene, D gene, J gene, CDR3 DNA, CDR3 protein. A D gene is named only where the DNA matches it firmly. Size is omitted from some rows. Given values are once, few, many or a class for expanded clones.

size: .
V: TRBV6-5
D: .
J: TRBJ2-5
DNA: TGTGCCAGCACCAGAACAGGGTTCCAAGAGACCCAGTACTTC
CDR3: CASTRTGFQETQYF

size: .
V: TRBV25-1
D: .
J: TRBJ1-6
DNA: TGTGCCAGCAGTGAAATTAGGGGGGTGTCACCCCTCCACTTT
CDR3: CASSEIRGVSPLHF

size: .
V: TRBV6-5
D: TRBD2
J: TRBJ2-4
DNA: TGTGCCAGCAGAGCGGGAGTAGGACGTGTTTACTTC
CDR3: CASRAGVGRVYF

size: .
V: TRBV6-2/TRBV6-3
D: .
J: TRBJ1-3
DNA: TGTGCCAGCAGTTACTCTTCGACGAGCTCTGGAAACACCATATATTTT
CDR3: CASSYSSTSSGNTIYF

size: .
V: TRBV4-2
D: TRBD1
J: TRBJ1-1
DNA: TGTGCCAGCAGCCAAGAAACAGGGGAGGCTTTCTTT
CDR3: CASSQETGEAFF

size: .
V: TRBV19
D: TRBD2
J: TRBJ2-7
DNA: TGTGCCAGTAGTATCCGGACTAGCGGGAGGTACGAGCAGTACTTC
CDR3: CASSIRTSGRYEQYF

size: once
V: TRBV5-1
D: .
J: TRBJ2-1
DNA: TGCGCCAGCAGCTTGGTGCAGGGGAATCGAGATGAGCAGTTCTTC
CDR3: CASSLVQGNRDEQFF

size: few
V: TRBV6-4
D: .
J: TRBJ2-2
DNA: TGTGCCAGCTCTGTTACAGGCACCGGGGAGCTGTTTTTT
CDR3: CASSVTGTGELFF

size: once
V: TRBV18
D: .
J: TRBJ1-1
DNA: TGTGCCAGCTCACCAGCCTGGGGAATGAACACTGAAGCTTTCTTT
CDR3: CASSPAWGMNTEAFF

size: .
V: TRBV10-2
D: .
J: TRBJ1-5
DNA: TGCGCCAGCAGCCGGGACACTTCCTATCAGCCCCAGCATTTT
CDR3: CASSRDTSYQPQHF

size: few
V: TRBV19
D: TRBD2
J: TRBJ2-1
DNA: TGTGCCAGTAGTATTTATTCAGCGGGATCCTACAATGAGCAGTTCTTC
CDR3: CASSIYSAGSYNEQFF

size: .
V: TRBV5-1
D: TRBD2
J: TRBJ2-3
DNA: TGCGCCAGCAGCTCAGGACTAGGGAGCACAGATACGCAGTATTTT
CDR3: CASSSGLGSTDTQYF

size: .
V: TRBV5-4
D: TRBD2
J: TRBJ2-2
DNA: TGTGCCAGCAGCCCGAGGGCGGGGGGCCCCGGGGAGCTGTTTTTT
CDR3: CASSPRAGGPGELFF

size: .
V: TRBV5-1
D: .
J: TRBJ1-5
DNA: TGCGCCAGCAGGGCGGGTCCTATGAATCAGCCCCAGCATTTT
CDR3: CASRAGPMNQPQHF

size: few
V: TRBV19
D: .
J: TRBJ2-3
DNA: TGTGCCAGTAGACAAAGCGGAGATACGCAGTATTTT
CDR3: CASRQSGDTQYF

size: .
V: TRBV10-1
D: .
J: TRBJ2-2
DNA: TGCGCCAGCAGTGAAAGGTTGATCACCGGGGAGCTGTTTTTT
CDR3: CASSERLITGELFF

size: few
V: TRBV6-5
D: TRBD2
J: TRBJ2-3
DNA: TGTGCCAGCAGTTCCCAGCGGGGGGGCCCAGATACGCAGTATTTT
CDR3: CASSSQRGGPDTQYF

size: .
V: TRBV3-1/TRBV3-2
D: .
J: TRBJ2-7
DNA: TGTGCCAGCAGCCGGATTTCGGGCTATGGGCAGTACTTC
CDR3: CASSRISGYGQYF

size: once
V: TRBV7-9
D: .
J: TRBJ2-1
DNA: TGTGCCAGCAGCTCACGAGGGGCGCGCGGGTGGGCGCGCAATGAGCAGTTCTTC
CDR3: CASSSRGARGWARNEQFF

size: .
V: TRBV9
D: TRBD2
J: TRBJ2-5
DNA: TGTGCCAGCAGCGTAACTAGCGGGGGAGAGACCCAGTACTTC
CDR3: CASSVTSGGETQYF

size: .
V: TRBV29-1
D: .
J: TRBJ1-5
DNA: TGCAGCGTCCGAGGGATCGATAGCAATCAGCCCCAGCATTTT
CDR3: CSVRGIDSNQPQHF

size: .
V: TRBV7-9
D: .
J: TRBJ1-2
DNA: TGTGCCAGCAGCCCAACGGGGGGGCGAGTTACCTATGGCTACACCTTC
CDR3: CASSPTGGRVTYGYTF